This is a list of T cell receptor beta chains from one sample in a study of blood T cell repertoires in COVID-19. Using immunoSEQ multiplex PCR, the repertoire was profiled, and TCRdb retains in-frame clones only, with some absent. The sample gives about 150,000 clones, about 86% of which show up once; 7% to 10% is in the top ten. The specimen sequenced was PBMCs or T cells enriched from blood (not recorded which). The receptors originated from a man aged 45 to 65 who had recovered from COVID-19. CDR3s leave out the opening cysteine and the closing phenylalanine or tryptophan. D genes are given only for firm matches.

d_gene: -; j_gene: TRBJ1-1; v_gene: TRBV12-3/TRBV12-4; CDR3aa: ASSPLRDTEAF
d_gene: TRBD2; j_gene: TRBJ2-3; v_gene: TRBV7-3; CDR3aa: ASSRNGGAADTQY
d_gene: -; j_gene: TRBJ1-6; v_gene: TRBV9; CDR3aa: ASGADSPLH
d_gene: -; j_gene: TRBJ2-2; v_gene: TRBV5-4; CDR3aa: ASSRQGGSGELF
d_gene: TRBD1; j_gene: TRBJ1-1; v_gene: TRBV18; CDR3aa: ASSRDSSNTEAF
d_gene: -; j_gene: TRBJ1-2; v_gene: TRBV19; CDR3aa: ASKQAERHYGYT
d_gene: -; j_gene: TRBJ1-5; v_gene: TRBV7-2; CDR3aa: ASSLSGDSNQPQH
d_gene: TRBD1; j_gene: TRBJ2-7; v_gene: TRBV4-1; CDR3aa: ASSHLGQGSSYEQY
d_gene: TRBD2; j_gene: TRBJ2-7; v_gene: TRBV3-1/TRBV3-2; CDR3aa: ASSQDQLAVTYEQY
d_gene: TRBD1; j_gene: TRBJ1-5; v_gene: TRBV19; CDR3aa: ASSADRGYNQPQH
d_gene: TRBD2; j_gene: TRBJ2-3; v_gene: TRBV3-1/TRBV3-2; CDR3aa: ASSLTSGGATDTQY
d_gene: -; j_gene: TRBJ1-6; v_gene: TRBV6-2/TRBV6-3; CDR3aa: ASSSPGYSPLH
d_gene: TRBD1; j_gene: TRBJ1-1; v_gene: TRBV7-9; CDR3aa: ASSLGTGRHTEAF
d_gene: -; j_gene: TRBJ1-1; v_gene: TRBV3-1/TRBV3-2; CDR3aa: ASSQNTGSMNTEAF
d_gene: -; j_gene: TRBJ1-1; v_gene: TRBV6-5; CDR3aa: ASSYSGGAGTEAF
d_gene: -; j_gene: TRBJ2-7; v_gene: TRBV20-1; CDR3aa: SAAVEGKQY
d_gene: TRBD1; j_gene: TRBJ2-3; v_gene: TRBV10-3; CDR3aa: AIRPNDGLRDRGTDTQY
d_gene: -; j_gene: TRBJ2-5; v_gene: TRBV7-9; CDR3aa: ASSRVVQETQY
d_gene: TRBD1; j_gene: TRBJ2-7; v_gene: TRBV2; CDR3aa: ASRSGQGREQY
d_gene: TRBD1; j_gene: TRBJ1-2; v_gene: TRBV10-3; CDR3aa: AIRDGTGFGYT
d_gene: -; j_gene: TRBJ1-4; v_gene: TRBV6-2/TRBV6-3; CDR3aa: ASSYSTPAELF
d_gene: -; j_gene: TRBJ1-5; v_gene: TRBV6-2/TRBV6-3; CDR3aa: ASSYRGGGNQPQH
d_gene: TRBD1; j_gene: TRBJ1-4; v_gene: TRBV5-4; CDR3aa: ASSPDRESLRGEKLF
d_gene: TRBD2; j_gene: TRBJ2-3; v_gene: TRBV30; CDR3aa: AWSVPPGGPFDTQY
d_gene: TRBD2; j_gene: TRBJ2-1; v_gene: TRBV3-1/TRBV3-2; CDR3aa: ASSQNPSGGAYNEQF
d_gene: TRBD2; j_gene: TRBJ2-5; v_gene: TRBV7-2; CDR3aa: ASSLSPSGGRGTQY
d_gene: TRBD1; j_gene: TRBJ1-2; v_gene: TRBV6-5; CDR3aa: ASSSSQGNYGYT